The rows below give T cell receptor beta chains drawn from one sample of a study of response to subunit inactivated influenza vaccine. MiXCR was run by TCRdb on the RT-PCR reads, yielding one entry per CDR3 protein. The sample includes more than 450,000 distinct CDR3 sequences, approximately 12% of them seen just once. Material: PBMCs from blood, obtained on the day of vaccination. These receptors originate from a man between 45 and 60 years old who received an inactivated influenza vaccine. The CDR3 runs from the conserved cysteine through the conserved F or W. D genes are given only for firm matches. Some rows mark clone size as missing; the rest say once, few, many or name a class of expanded clone.

j_call: TRBJ1-5
d_call: .
cdr3_length: 16
v_call: TRBV6-2/TRBV6-3
clone_size: many
cdr3_aa: CASSPPWAGANQPQHF
cdr3_nt: TGTGCCAGCAGCCCCCCCTGGGCAGGGGCCAATCAGCCCCAGCATTTT

j_call: TRBJ2-7
d_call: .
cdr3_length: 14
v_call: TRBV15
clone_size: few
cdr3_aa: CATSRGLGPYEQYF
cdr3_nt: TGTGCCACCAGCAGAGGACTAGGACCCTACGAGCAGTACTTC

j_call: TRBJ2-3
d_call: TRBD2
cdr3_length: 15
v_call: TRBV12-3/TRBV12-4
clone_size: many
cdr3_aa: CASSQGLADTDTQYF
cdr3_nt: TGTGCCAGCAGTCAAGGACTAGCAGACACAGATACGCAGTATTTT

j_call: TRBJ2-3
d_call: TRBD2
cdr3_length: 16
v_call: TRBV4-2
clone_size: few
cdr3_aa: CASSQVAGGPIDTQYF
cdr3_nt: TGTGCCAGCAGCCAAGTTGCGGGAGGGCCTATAGATACGCAGTATTTT

j_call: TRBJ1-2
d_call: TRBD1
cdr3_length: 17
v_call: TRBV4-3
clone_size: few
cdr3_aa: CASSQEGTGAFNYGYTF
cdr3_nt: TGCGCCAGCAGCCAAGAGGGGACAGGGGCTTTTAACTATGGCTACACCTTC

j_call: TRBJ2-1
d_call: TRBD2
cdr3_length: 17
v_call: TRBV27
clone_size: .
cdr3_aa: CASSFTTSGGSYNEQFF
cdr3_nt: TGTGCCAGCAGTTTTACGACTAGCGGGGGCTCCTACAATGAGCAGTTCTTC

j_call: TRBJ2-7
d_call: .
cdr3_length: 15
v_call: TRBV29-1
clone_size: .
cdr3_aa: CSVVESSGYFREQYF
cdr3_nt: TGCAGCGTTGTTGAATCGAGCGGATATTTTAGGGAGCAGTACTTC

j_call: TRBJ2-7
d_call: .
cdr3_length: 17
v_call: TRBV29-1
clone_size: few
cdr3_aa: CSVEAFRGAEPTYEQYF
cdr3_nt: TGCAGCGTTGAAGCCTTTAGGGGGGCCGAACCTACCTACGAGCAGTACTTC

j_call: TRBJ1-1
d_call: .
cdr3_length: 11
v_call: TRBV25-1
clone_size: many
cdr3_aa: CASSEGQGAFF
cdr3_nt: TGTGCCAGCAGTGAAGGTCAGGGGGCTTTCTTT

j_call: TRBJ2-2
d_call: TRBD1
cdr3_length: 15
v_call: TRBV10-1
clone_size: few
cdr3_aa: CASSERQGMIGELFF
cdr3_nt: TGCGCCAGCAGTGAGAGACAGGGGATGATCGGGGAGCTGTTTTTT

j_call: TRBJ1-1
d_call: .
cdr3_length: 14
v_call: TRBV10-3
clone_size: .
cdr3_aa: CATSQVTGSTEAFF
cdr3_nt: TGTGCCACCAGCCAGGTCACAGGGAGCACTGAAGCTTTCTTT

j_call: TRBJ2-2
d_call: TRBD2
cdr3_length: 14
v_call: TRBV14
clone_size: few
cdr3_aa: CASTLSGSTGELFF
cdr3_nt: TGTGCCAGCACCTTAAGCGGGAGCACCGGGGAGCTGTTTTTT

j_call: TRBJ2-5
d_call: .
cdr3_length: 16
v_call: TRBV20-1
clone_size: few
cdr3_aa: CSARDLRGGTQETQYF
cdr3_nt: TGCAGTGCTAGAGATCTCAGGGGGGGGACTCAAGAGACCCAGTACTTC

j_call: TRBJ2-1
d_call: TRBD2
cdr3_length: 21
v_call: TRBV28
clone_size: .
cdr3_aa: CASSRALGLAGGKYSYNEQFF
cdr3_nt: TGTGCCAGCAGCCGCGCTTTAGGACTAGCGGGAGGGAAGTACTCCTACAATGAGCAGTTCTTC

j_call: TRBJ1-5
d_call: .
cdr3_length: 15
v_call: TRBV21-1
clone_size: .
cdr3_aa: CASSIGRSYGQPQHF
cdr3_nt: TGTGCCAGCAGCATCGGCAGGTCCTATGGTCAGCCCCAGCATTTT

j_call: TRBJ2-7
d_call: .
cdr3_length: 13
v_call: TRBV7-8
clone_size: .
cdr3_aa: CASSLEAGMEQYF
cdr3_nt: TGTGCCAGCAGCTTAGAGGCAGGGATGGAGCAGTACTTC

j_call: TRBJ2-7
d_call: .
cdr3_length: 16
v_call: TRBV4-3
clone_size: few
cdr3_aa: CASSQASELGDYEQYF
cdr3_nt: TGCGCCAGCAGCCAAGCCTCAGAGTTAGGGGACTACGAGCAGTACTTC

j_call: TRBJ2-1
d_call: TRBD1
cdr3_length: 13
v_call: TRBV5-6
clone_size: .
cdr3_aa: CASSYRGPNEQFF
cdr3_nt: TGTGCCAGCAGTTACAGGGGGCCGAATGAGCAGTTCTTC

j_call: TRBJ1-5
d_call: .
cdr3_length: 14
v_call: TRBV12-3/TRBV12-4
clone_size: .
cdr3_aa: CASSSRGSNQPQHF
cdr3_nt: TGTGCCAGCAGTTCGAGGGGTAGCAATCAGCCCCAGCATTTT

j_call: TRBJ2-1
d_call: TRBD2
cdr3_length: 16
v_call: TRBV3-1
clone_size: many
cdr3_aa: CASSQGLTSGANEQFF
cdr3_nt: TGTGCCAGCAGCCAAGGTCTAACTAGCGGAGCGAATGAGCAGTTCTTC

j_call: TRBJ2-3
d_call: TRBD2
cdr3_length: 14
v_call: TRBV2
clone_size: few
cdr3_aa: CASRGGLAPDTQYF
cdr3_nt: TGTGCCAGCAGGGGGGGACTAGCGCCAGATACGCAGTATTTT

j_call: TRBJ2-5
d_call: .
cdr3_length: 15
v_call: TRBV9
clone_size: .
cdr3_aa: CASSVGVSGVETQYF
cdr3_nt: TGTGCCAGCAGCGTAGGAGTTAGCGGAGTAGAGACCCAGTACTTC

j_call: TRBJ1-6
d_call: .
cdr3_length: 14
v_call: TRBV11-2
clone_size: .
cdr3_aa: CASSAGHANSPLHF
cdr3_nt: TGTGCCAGCAGCGCGGGACACGCTAACTCACCCCTCCACTTT

j_call: TRBJ2-2
d_call: TRBD1
cdr3_length: 16
v_call: TRBV5-1
clone_size: few
cdr3_aa: CASSNRDRDNTGELFF
cdr3_nt: TGCGCCAGCAGCAACCGGGACAGGGATAACACCGGGGAGCTGTTTTTT

j_call: TRBJ1-4
d_call: .
cdr3_length: 14
v_call: TRBV13
clone_size: many
cdr3_aa: CASSSGTLGEKLFF
cdr3_nt: TGTGCCAGCAGCTCCGGGACACTCGGTGAAAAACTGTTTTTT

j_call: TRBJ1-1
d_call: .
cdr3_length: 13
v_call: TRBV30
clone_size: few
cdr3_aa: CAWSVHRSTEAFF
cdr3_nt: TGTGCCTGGAGTGTACACAGGTCCACTGAAGCTTTCTTT

j_call: TRBJ2-7
d_call: TRBD2
cdr3_length: 14
v_call: TRBV27
clone_size: few
cdr3_aa: CASSSLAGPYEQYF
cdr3_nt: TGTGCCAGCAGTTCGCTAGCGGGGCCCTACGAGCAGTACTTC

j_call: TRBJ1-1
d_call: .
cdr3_length: 16
v_call: TRBV21-1
clone_size: few
cdr3_aa: CASSKALRGADTEAFF
cdr3_nt: TGTGCCAGCAGCAAAGCGCTCAGGGGCGCGGACACTGAAGCTTTCTTT

j_call: TRBJ2-2
d_call: TRBD2
cdr3_length: 18
v_call: TRBV11-2
clone_size: few
cdr3_aa: CASSLVRLAGGRTGELFF
cdr3_nt: TGTGCCAGCAGCTTAGTCCGGCTAGCGGGAGGAAGAACCGGGGAGCTGTTTTTT

j_call: TRBJ1-1
d_call: .
cdr3_length: 15
v_call: TRBV12-3/TRBV12-4
clone_size: many
cdr3_aa: CASSFSSAGNTEAFF
cdr3_nt: TGTGCCAGCAGTTTTTCCTCTGCTGGGAACACTGAAGCTTTCTTT

j_call: TRBJ2-7
d_call: TRBD1
cdr3_length: 16
v_call: TRBV7-2
clone_size: .
cdr3_aa: CASSPKVGQGPYEQYF
cdr3_nt: TGTGCCAGCAGTCCTAAGGTGGGACAGGGACCCTACGAGCAGTACTTC

j_call: TRBJ2-3
d_call: TRBD1
cdr3_length: 15
v_call: TRBV5-1
clone_size: few
cdr3_aa: CASSLQGGGADTQYF
cdr3_nt: TGCGCCAGCAGCTTACAGGGGGGAGGCGCAGATACGCAGTATTTT

j_call: TRBJ2-1
d_call: TRBD2
cdr3_length: 18
v_call: TRBV11-1
clone_size: .
cdr3_aa: CASSPLFSGPRSYNEQFF
cdr3_nt: TGTGCCAGCAGCCCCTTGTTTAGCGGGCCTCGCTCCTACAATGAGCAGTTCTTC

j_call: TRBJ2-7
d_call: .
cdr3_length: 16
v_call: TRBV4-1
clone_size: few
cdr3_aa: CASSQVEAAISYEQYF
cdr3_nt: TGCGCCAGCAGCCAAGTAGAGGCCGCTATATCCTACGAGCAGTACTTC

j_call: TRBJ2-5
d_call: .
cdr3_length: 15
v_call: TRBV7-9
clone_size: few
cdr3_aa: CASSHLRGSDETQYF
cdr3_nt: TGTGCCAGCAGCCATCTCCGGGGATCTGACGAGACCCAGTACTTC

j_call: TRBJ2-3
d_call: TRBD1
cdr3_length: 15
v_call: TRBV12-3/TRBV12-4
clone_size: many
cdr3_aa: CASSEQGSSTDTQYF
cdr3_nt: TGTGCCAGCAGTGAACAGGGGTCCAGCACAGATACGCAGTATTTT

j_call: TRBJ1-2
d_call: TRBD1
cdr3_length: 13
v_call: TRBV6-1
clone_size: .
cdr3_aa: CASKPGQPYGYTF
cdr3_nt: TGTGCCAGCAAACCGGGACAGCCCTATGGCTACACCTTC

j_call: TRBJ2-7
d_call: .
cdr3_length: 15
v_call: TRBV7-2
clone_size: many
cdr3_aa: CASSLDYRSSYEQYF
cdr3_nt: TGTGCCAGCAGCTTAGATTACAGGAGCTCCTACGAGCAGTACTTC

j_call: TRBJ2-5
d_call: .
cdr3_length: 14
v_call: TRBV6-1
clone_size: once
cdr3_aa: CASCEDLDRGTQYF
cdr3_nt: TGTGCCAGCTGCGAAGACCTAGACCGGGGGACCCAGTACTTC

j_call: TRBJ2-1
d_call: .
cdr3_length: 12
v_call: TRBV7-9
clone_size: few
cdr3_aa: CASSLIGDWQFF
cdr3_nt: TGTGCCAGCAGCTTAATAGGGGATTGGCAGTTCTTC

j_call: TRBJ2-2
d_call: .
cdr3_length: 15
v_call: TRBV6-1
clone_size: many
cdr3_aa: CASKGTRSNTGELFF
cdr3_nt: TGTGCCAGCAAGGGGACACGCTCGAACACCGGGGAGCTGTTTTTT

j_call: TRBJ2-1
d_call: .
cdr3_length: 16
v_call: TRBV7-9
clone_size: .
cdr3_aa: CASSPTGGVSYNEQFF
cdr3_nt: TGTGCCAGCAGCCCCACAGGCGGGGTATCCTACAATGAGCAGTTCTTC